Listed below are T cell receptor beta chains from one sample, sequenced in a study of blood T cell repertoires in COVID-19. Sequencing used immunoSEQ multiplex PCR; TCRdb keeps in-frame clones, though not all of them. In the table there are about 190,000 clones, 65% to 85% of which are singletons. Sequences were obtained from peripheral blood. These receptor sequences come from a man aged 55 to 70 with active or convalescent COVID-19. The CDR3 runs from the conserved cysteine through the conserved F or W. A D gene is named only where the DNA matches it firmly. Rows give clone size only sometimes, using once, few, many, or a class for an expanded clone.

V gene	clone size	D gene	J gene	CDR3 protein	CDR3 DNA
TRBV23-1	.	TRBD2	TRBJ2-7	CASSRGGKGFFYEQYF	TGCGCCAGCAGTCGGGGAGGGAAAGGCTTTTTCTACGAGCAGTACTTC
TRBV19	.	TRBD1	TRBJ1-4	CASRRTGSDEKLFF	TGTGCCAGTAGGAGGACAGGGTCGGATGAAAAACTGTTTTTT
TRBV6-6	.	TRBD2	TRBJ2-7	CASSYSASGIHEQYF	TGTGCCAGCAGTTACTCCGCTAGCGGGATCCACGAGCAGTACTTC
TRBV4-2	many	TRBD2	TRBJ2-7	CASSPRAGVLDYEQYF	TGTGCCAGCAGCCCTAGAGCGGGAGTGTTGGACTACGAGCAGTACTTC
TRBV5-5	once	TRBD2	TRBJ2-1	CASSLGGRRYNEQFF	TGTGCCAGCAGCTTGGGCGGGAGACGCTACAATGAGCAGTTCTTC
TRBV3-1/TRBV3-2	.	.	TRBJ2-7	CASSQAGTYEQYF	TGTGCCAGCAGCCAAGCAGGGACCTACGAGCAGTACTTC
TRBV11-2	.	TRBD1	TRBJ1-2	CASSPTGNDGYTF	TGTGCCAGCAGTCCGACAGGGAATGATGGCTACACCTTC
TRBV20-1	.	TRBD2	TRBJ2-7	CSASIRGRRLAAKSGLYEQYF	TGCAGTGCTAGTATCAGGGGTCGGCGACTAGCGGCCAAAAGCGGACTCTACGAGCAGTACTTC
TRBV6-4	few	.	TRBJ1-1	CASSAFFLNTEAFF	TGTGCCAGCAGTGCCTTCTTCTTGAACACTGAAGCTTTCTTT
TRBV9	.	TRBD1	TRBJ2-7	CASTRTGDSYEQYF	TGTGCCAGCACCCGGACAGGCGACTCCTACGAGCAGTACTTC
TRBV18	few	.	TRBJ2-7	CASSQGNDNEQYF	TGTGCCAGCTCACAGGGGAACGACAACGAGCAGTACTTC
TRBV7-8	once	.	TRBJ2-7	CASSLGTTGQYF	TGTGCCAGCAGCTTAGGGACTACGGGGCAGTACTTC
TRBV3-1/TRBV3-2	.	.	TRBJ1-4	CASSQSGLGPANEKLFF	TGTGCCAGCAGCCAAAGCGGCTTGGGTCCTGCTAATGAAAAACTGTTTTTT
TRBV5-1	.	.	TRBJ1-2	CASSSIQGGYGYTF	TGCGCCAGCAGCTCTATACAGGGTGGCTATGGCTACACCTTC
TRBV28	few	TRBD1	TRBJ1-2	CASSRDRLGYTF	TGTGCCAGCAGTCGGGACAGGTTGGGCTACACCTTC
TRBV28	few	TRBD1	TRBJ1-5	CASSFWDRGYSNQPQHF	TGTGCCAGCAGTTTTTGGGACAGGGGGTATAGCAATCAGCCCCAGCATTTT
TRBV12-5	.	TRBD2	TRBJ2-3	CASGLVLSGLAAPFKGPDTQYF	TGTGCTAGTGGTTTGGTTCTGTCTGGACTAGCGGCCCCCTTTAAGGGTCCAGATACGCAGTATTTT
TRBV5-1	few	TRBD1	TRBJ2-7	CASAGQGERDEQYF	TGCGCCAGCGCCGGACAGGGGGAAAGGGACGAGCAGTACTTC
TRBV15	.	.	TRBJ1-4	CATGAVNEKLFF	TGTGCCACGGGGGCGGTGAATGAAAAACTGTTTTTT